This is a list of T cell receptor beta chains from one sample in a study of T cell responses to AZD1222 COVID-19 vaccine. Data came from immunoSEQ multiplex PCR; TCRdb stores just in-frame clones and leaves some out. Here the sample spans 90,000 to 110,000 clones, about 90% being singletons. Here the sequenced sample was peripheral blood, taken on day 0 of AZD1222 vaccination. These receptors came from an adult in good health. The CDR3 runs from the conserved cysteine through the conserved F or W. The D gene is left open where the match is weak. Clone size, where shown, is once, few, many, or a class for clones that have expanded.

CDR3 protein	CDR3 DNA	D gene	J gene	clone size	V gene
CATSSDGQGNNEQFF	TGTGCCACCAGCAGCGACGGACAGGGGAACAATGAGCAGTTCTTC	TRBD1	TRBJ2-1	NA	TRBV15
CASSYSTRGLSSPLHF	TGTGCCAGCAGTTACTCGACGAGGGGTTTAAGCTCACCCCTCCACTTT	NA	TRBJ1-6	NA	TRBV6-5
CASSLRDNNSPLHF	TGTGCCAGCAGCTTACGAGACAATAATTCACCCCTCCACTTT	NA	TRBJ1-6	once	TRBV7-2
CASSSTGVGTGELFF	TGTGCCAGCAGTTCGACAGGGGTCGGTACCGGGGAGCTGTTTTTT	TRBD1	TRBJ2-2	NA	TRBV6-6
CASSSDGYGTSGSNEQFF	TGTGCCAGCAGCTCCGATGGGTATGGGACTAGCGGGAGCAATGAGCAGTTCTTC	TRBD2	TRBJ2-1	NA	TRBV7-9
CASSADSYNTEAFF	TGTGCCAGCAGCGCTGACAGCTATAACACTGAAGCTTTCTTT	NA	TRBJ1-1	once	TRBV7-9
CASSLELPSNTGELFF	TGTGCCAGCAGCTTAGAACTACCATCGAACACCGGGGAGCTGTTTTTT	NA	TRBJ2-2	NA	TRBV7-6
CATSRSLQETQYF	TGTGCCACCAGCAGATCACTCCAAGAGACCCAGTACTTC	NA	TRBJ2-5	NA	TRBV15
CASSLVEGPYGYTF	TGTGCCAGCAGCTTAGTCGAGGGGCCGTATGGCTACACCTTC	NA	TRBJ1-2	NA	TRBV7-2
CASRNHQDRAGNTIYF	TGTGCCAGTAGAAACCATCAAGACAGGGCTGGAAACACCATATATTTT	TRBD1	TRBJ1-3	NA	TRBV19
CANSGGARRENEQFF	TGTGCCAACAGTGGAGGGGCTCGGCGGGAGAATGAGCAGTTCTTC	TRBD2	TRBJ2-1	NA	TRBV7-8
CATSEGETQYF	TGTGCCACCAGTGAGGGAGAGACCCAGTACTTC	NA	TRBJ2-5	NA	TRBV24-1
CASSLNVGWNTEAFF	TGTGCCAGCAGCTTAAATGTCGGCTGGAACACTGAAGCTTTCTTT	NA	TRBJ1-1	NA	TRBV11-2
CASTSPYTGELFF	TGTGCCAGCACTAGCCCCTACACCGGGGAGCTGTTTTTT	NA	TRBJ2-2	NA	TRBV27
CASLGDGYEQYF	TGTGCCAGCTTAGGGGATGGCTACGAGCAGTACTTC	NA	TRBJ2-7	NA	TRBV7-9
CAWGGYSNQPQHF	TGTGCCTGGGGAGGATATAGCAATCAGCCCCAGCATTTT	NA	TRBJ1-5	few	TRBV30
CASSPALAGEETQYF	TGTGCCAGCAGCCCAGCCCTAGCGGGGGAGGAGACCCAGTACTTC	TRBD2	TRBJ2-5	few	TRBV7-9
CASSSQEAQYF	TGTGCCAGCAGCTCCCAAGAGGCCCAGTACTTC	NA	TRBJ2-5	few	TRBV7-9
CASSPTLWPYTGELFF	TGTGCCAGCAGCCCGACCTTGTGGCCTTACACCGGGGAGCTGTTTTTT	NA	TRBJ2-2	NA	TRBV7-8
CASTPGTSSYNEQFF	TGTGCCAGTACCCCCGGGACTAGCTCCTACAATGAGCAGTTCTTC	TRBD2	TRBJ2-1	NA	TRBV2
CASSAGRETQYF	TGTGCCAGCAGTGCAGGGCGGGAGACCCAGTACTTC	NA	TRBJ2-5	few	TRBV2
CASSQGWVSSYEQYF	TGTGCCAGCAGCCAAGGGTGGGTTAGCTCCTACGAGCAGTACTTC	NA	TRBJ2-7	NA	TRBV3-1/TRBV3-2
CASSLVGGLNTEAFF	TGTGCCAGCAGCTTAGTGGGCGGGTTGAACACTGAAGCTTTCTTT	NA	TRBJ1-1	NA	TRBV7-6
CASRGWATSNYGYTF	TGTGCCAGCAGGGGGTGGGCGACCTCGAACTATGGCTACACCTTC	NA	TRBJ1-2	NA	TRBV6-4
CASSFGQSNEKLFF	TGCGCCAGCAGCTTTGGACAGAGTAATGAAAAACTGTTTTTT	NA	TRBJ1-4	NA	TRBV5-1
CASSPGGRSSYNEQFF	TGTGCCAGCAGCCCGGGGGGAAGGAGCTCCTACAATGAGCAGTTCTTC	TRBD2	TRBJ2-1	NA	TRBV11-3
CASGPRRGQETQYF	TGTGCCAGCGGGCCTAGGAGGGGACAAGAGACCCAGTACTTC	NA	TRBJ2-5	NA	TRBV7-2
CASSYGGTGKKGGYTF	TGTGCCAGCAGTTACGGTGGGACAGGGAAGAAGGGTGGCTACACCTTC	TRBD1	TRBJ1-2	NA	TRBV6-6
CASSLAPGTGEGYTF	TGTGCCAGCAGCTTAGCGCCTGGGACAGGGGAAGGCTACACCTTC	TRBD1	TRBJ1-2	once	TRBV7-6
CASSIDQQGQGQPQHF	TGTGCCAGTAGTATAGATCAACAGGGGCAGGGTCAGCCCCAGCATTTT	TRBD1	TRBJ1-5	NA	TRBV19
CASSLEVIATYNEQFF	TGTGCCAGCAGCTTAGAGGTGATAGCGACCTACAATGAGCAGTTCTTC	NA	TRBJ2-1	NA	TRBV7-8
CAWSLGDSTNEKLFF	TGTGCCTGGAGCCTCGGGGACTCAACTAATGAAAAACTGTTTTTT	NA	TRBJ1-4	once	TRBV30
CASSLSIGRGETQYF	TGCGCCAGCAGCTTGTCTATAGGGCGAGGAGAGACCCAGTACTTC	NA	TRBJ2-5	NA	TRBV5-1
CATSGVNTGELFF	TGCGCCACCAGCGGAGTGAACACCGGGGAGCTGTTTTTT	NA	TRBJ2-2	NA	TRBV5-1
CAIRRDSHTGELFF	TGTGCCATCAGGCGGGACTCCCACACCGGGGAGCTGTTTTTT	NA	TRBJ2-2	NA	TRBV10-3
CATSFSGGPTEAFF	TGTGCCACCAGTTTTTCAGGAGGTCCCACTGAAGCTTTCTTT	NA	TRBJ1-1	NA	TRBV15
CASSQYRGGQTEAFF	TGTGCCAGCAGCCAATATCGGGGGGGTCAGACTGAAGCTTTCTTT	NA	TRBJ1-1	NA	TRBV14
CASSQDILSSYEQYF	TGTGCCAGCAGCCAAGATATTTTAAGCTCCTACGAGCAGTACTTC	NA	TRBJ2-7	NA	TRBV3-1/TRBV3-2
CASSDQGVNTEAFF	TGTGCCAGCAGTGACCAGGGGGTGAACACTGAAGCTTTCTTT	TRBD1	TRBJ1-1	NA	TRBV2
CASSLPPGGVVYEQYF	TGTGCCAGCAGCTTACCCCCAGGGGGGGTAGTCTACGAGCAGTACTTC	NA	TRBJ2-7	NA	TRBV7-9
CASSWGQGPRNEQFF	TGTGCCAGCAGTTGGGGACAGGGGCCGAGGAATGAGCAGTTCTTC	TRBD1	TRBJ2-1	NA	TRBV6-5
CASSPGTAYGYTF	TGTGCCAGCAGCCCGGGGACAGCGTATGGCTACACCTTC	TRBD1	TRBJ1-2	NA	TRBV7-9
CASTPGLAGGTDTQYF	TGTGCCAGTACCCCGGGTTTAGCGGGAGGGACAGATACGCAGTATTTT	TRBD2	TRBJ2-3	NA	TRBV19
CASSLMSGQIYNEQFF	TGTGCCAGCAGCCTGATGTCAGGGCAGATCTACAATGAGCAGTTCTTC	NA	TRBJ2-1	NA	TRBV7-2
CASSQEFWGGDGYTF	TGTGCCAGCAGCCAAGAATTCTGGGGGGGGGATGGCTACACCTTC	NA	TRBJ1-2	NA	TRBV4-2
CASSLSEYTIYF	TGTGCCAGCAGTTTATCGGAATACACCATATATTTT	NA	TRBJ1-3	NA	TRBV12-3/TRBV12-4
CASGFHPEAGRGNQPQHF	TGTGCTAGTGGTTTCCACCCCGAGGCGGGTAGGGGCAATCAGCCCCAGCATTTT	NA	TRBJ1-5	NA	TRBV12-5
CASSQELEVGANVLTF	TGCGCCAGCAGCCAAGAACTCGAGGTAGGGGCCAACGTCCTGACTTTC	NA	TRBJ2-6	NA	TRBV4-3
CASSFHTGNQETQYF	TGTGCCAGCAGCTTTCATACAGGGAATCAAGAGACCCAGTACTTC	NA	TRBJ2-5	NA	TRBV7-2
CASTRDYEQYF	TGTGCCAGCACCAGGGACTACGAGCAGTACTTC	NA	TRBJ2-7	NA	TRBV28
CASSTITYNEQFF	TGTGCCAGTAGTACGATTACCTACAATGAGCAGTTCTTC	NA	TRBJ2-1	NA	TRBV19
CASRTDGENTEAFF	TGTGCCAGCAGAACGGACGGCGAGAACACTGAAGCTTTCTTT	NA	TRBJ1-1	NA	TRBV6-5
CASSFNRGTNEKLFF	TGTGCCAGCAGTTTCAACAGGGGAACTAATGAAAAACTGTTTTTT	TRBD1	TRBJ1-4	NA	TRBV7-2
CATTGGYNEQFF	TGTGCCACCACTGGGGGGTACAATGAGCAGTTCTTC	NA	TRBJ2-1	NA	TRBV6-6
CATSDGAGYAGYTF	TGTGCCACCAGTGATGGCGCAGGGTATGCTGGCTACACCTTC	NA	TRBJ1-2	NA	TRBV24-1
CASSNRGLSGNTIYF	TGTGCCAGCAGCAACAGGGGCCTCTCTGGAAACACCATATATTTT	TRBD1	TRBJ1-3	NA	TRBV27